A single T cell receptor beta chain is shown here with its context. Its specificity is not known. In germline, CDR1 is SGHKS, CDR2 YYEKEE (reference sequence). The ends were cut back, 4 bases at V and 6 bases at J, with 17 bases in the middle. The CDR3 spans 15 residues. These data are taken from a study of T cell responses to AZD1222 COVID-19 vaccine. Study-wide points: Baseline serology detected seropositivity in only six AZD1222 recipients. It was only after the peak T cell response that any repertoires were sampled. The donors showed a predominance of white British ancestry and of females, with possible underestimation of clonal diversity.

Using immunoSEQ multiplex PCR, the repertoire was profiled, and TCRdb retains in-frame clones only, with some absent. The profile shows around 150,000 clones, about 91% of them singletons. The specimen comprised peripheral blood, sampled 28 days after the second AZD1222 dose. This receptor was obtained from an adult who received the AZD1222 COVID-19 vaccine. This chain joins TRBV5-5 and TRBJ2-1; TRBD1 or TRBD2 may be the D gene (7 bases each). CDR3 coding DNA: TGTGCCAGCAGCGGGGCCGCCAGGGGGGGCAATGAGCAGTTCTTC. It yields the protein CASSGAARGGNEQFF.